The entry that follows covers one T cell receptor (beta chain) sequence. The sample comes from a study of blood T cell repertoires in COVID-19. For the study at large: In each case, the material was cDNA or gDNA derived from T cells, B-cell-depleted T cells, or PBMCs.

V lost 1 base to trimming and J lost 9 bases; unmatched junction nucleotides: 6. In germline, CDR1 is SGHTA, CDR2 FQGNSA. CDR3 size: 14 residues. In the authors' methods: Using reference gene primer amplification, nucleated cell counts were estimated. Profiling relied on immunoSEQ multiplex PCR, and the TCRdb table lists in-frame clones only, not all of them. V and J calls and clone size follow that table, whereas D and trimming were derived from the DNA. Of approximately 50,000 clones listed, approximately 91% are singletons. This clonotype was sampled from a man aged 50 or older with active COVID-19. Sequencing used peripheral blood. The chain is built from TRBV7-2 and TRBJ2-1; TRBD1 matches at 7 bases. CDR3 coding DNA: TGTGCCAGCAGCTTAGGGCAGGGGGTAGGTGAGCAGTTCTTC. Protein sequence: CASSLGQGVGEQFF.